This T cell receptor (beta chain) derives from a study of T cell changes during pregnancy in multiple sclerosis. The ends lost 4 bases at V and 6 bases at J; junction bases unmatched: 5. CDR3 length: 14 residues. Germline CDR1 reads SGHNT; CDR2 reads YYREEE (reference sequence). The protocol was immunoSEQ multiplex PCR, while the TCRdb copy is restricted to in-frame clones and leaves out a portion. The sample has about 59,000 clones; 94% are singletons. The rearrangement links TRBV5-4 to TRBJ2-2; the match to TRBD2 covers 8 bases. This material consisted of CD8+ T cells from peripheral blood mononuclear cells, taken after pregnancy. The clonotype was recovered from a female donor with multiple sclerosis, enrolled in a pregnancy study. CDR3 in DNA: TGTGCCAGCAGCCCTCGGACTAGCCCCGGGGAGCTGTTTTTT. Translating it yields CASSPRTSPGELFF.